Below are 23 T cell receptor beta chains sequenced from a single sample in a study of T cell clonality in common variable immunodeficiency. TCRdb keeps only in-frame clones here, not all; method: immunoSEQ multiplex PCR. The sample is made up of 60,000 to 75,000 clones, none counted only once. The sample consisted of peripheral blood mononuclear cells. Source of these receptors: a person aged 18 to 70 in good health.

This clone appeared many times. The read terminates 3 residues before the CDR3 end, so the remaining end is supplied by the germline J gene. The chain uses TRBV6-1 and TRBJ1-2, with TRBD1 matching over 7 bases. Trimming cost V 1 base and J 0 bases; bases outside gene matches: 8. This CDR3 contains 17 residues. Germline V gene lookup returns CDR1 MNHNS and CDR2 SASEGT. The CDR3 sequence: CASSEDRTGLANYGYTF. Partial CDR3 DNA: TGTGCCAGCAGTGAAGATCGGACAGGCCTCGCTAACTATGGC.

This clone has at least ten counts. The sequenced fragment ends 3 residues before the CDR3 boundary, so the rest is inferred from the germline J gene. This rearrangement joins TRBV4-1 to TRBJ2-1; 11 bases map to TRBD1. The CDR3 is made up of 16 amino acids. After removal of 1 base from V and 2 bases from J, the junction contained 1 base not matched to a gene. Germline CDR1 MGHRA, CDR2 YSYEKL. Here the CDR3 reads CASSQGTGGAYNEQFF. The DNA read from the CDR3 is TGCGCCAGCAGCCAAGGGACAGGGGGCGCCTACAATGAG.

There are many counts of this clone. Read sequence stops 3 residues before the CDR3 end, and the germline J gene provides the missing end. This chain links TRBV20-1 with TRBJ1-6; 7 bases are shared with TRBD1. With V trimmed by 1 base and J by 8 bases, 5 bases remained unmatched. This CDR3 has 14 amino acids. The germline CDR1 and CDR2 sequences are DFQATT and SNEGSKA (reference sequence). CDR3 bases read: TGCAGTGCTAGAGCGGGACAGTCTGATTCACCC. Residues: CSARAGQSDSP. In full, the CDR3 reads CSARAGQSDSPLHF.

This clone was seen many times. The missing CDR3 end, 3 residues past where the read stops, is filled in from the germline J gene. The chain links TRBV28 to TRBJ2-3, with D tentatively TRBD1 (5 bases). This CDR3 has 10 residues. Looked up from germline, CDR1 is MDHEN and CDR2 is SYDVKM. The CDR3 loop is CASGRTTQYF. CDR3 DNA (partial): TGTGCCAGCGGTAGGACAACG.

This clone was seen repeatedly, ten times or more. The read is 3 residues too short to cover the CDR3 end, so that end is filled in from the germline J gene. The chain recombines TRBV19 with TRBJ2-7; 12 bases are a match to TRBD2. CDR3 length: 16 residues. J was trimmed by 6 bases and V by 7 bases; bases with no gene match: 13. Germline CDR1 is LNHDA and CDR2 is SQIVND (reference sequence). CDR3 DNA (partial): TGTGCCAGTACCCGGACTAGCGGGACCTTGAAGGGCGAG. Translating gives CASTRTSGTLKGE. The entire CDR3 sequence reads CASTRTSGTLKGEQYF.

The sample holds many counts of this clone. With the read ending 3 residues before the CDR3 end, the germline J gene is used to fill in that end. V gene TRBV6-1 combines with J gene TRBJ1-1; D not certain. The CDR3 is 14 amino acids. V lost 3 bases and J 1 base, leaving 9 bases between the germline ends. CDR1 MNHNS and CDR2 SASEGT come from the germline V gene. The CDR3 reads CASSDGGPNTEAFF. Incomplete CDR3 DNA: TGTGCCAGCAGTGACGGCGGGCCGAACACTGAA.

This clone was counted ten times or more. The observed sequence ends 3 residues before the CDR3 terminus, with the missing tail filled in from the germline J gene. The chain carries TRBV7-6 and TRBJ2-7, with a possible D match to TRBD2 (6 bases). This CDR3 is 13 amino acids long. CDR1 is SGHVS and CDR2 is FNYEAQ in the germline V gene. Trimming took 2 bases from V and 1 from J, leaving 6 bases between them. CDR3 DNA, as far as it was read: TGTGCCAGCAGCTTAAGCGGGTCCTACGAG. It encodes CASSLSGSYE. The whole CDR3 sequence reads CASSLSGSYEQYF. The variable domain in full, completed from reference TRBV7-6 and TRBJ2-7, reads GAGVSQSPRYKVTKRGQDVALRCDPISGHVSLYWYRQALGQGPEFLTYFNYEAQQDKSGLPNDRFSAERPEGSISTLTIQRTEQRDSAMYRCASSLSGSYEQYFGPGTRLTVT.

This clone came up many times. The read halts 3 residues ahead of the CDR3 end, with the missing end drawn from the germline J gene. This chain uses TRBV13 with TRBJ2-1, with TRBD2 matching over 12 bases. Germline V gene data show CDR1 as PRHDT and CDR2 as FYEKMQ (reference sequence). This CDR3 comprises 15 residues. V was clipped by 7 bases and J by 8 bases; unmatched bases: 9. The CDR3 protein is CASNLLAGGLDEQFF. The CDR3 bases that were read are TGTGCCAGCAATTTACTAGCGGGAGGCCTCGATGAG.

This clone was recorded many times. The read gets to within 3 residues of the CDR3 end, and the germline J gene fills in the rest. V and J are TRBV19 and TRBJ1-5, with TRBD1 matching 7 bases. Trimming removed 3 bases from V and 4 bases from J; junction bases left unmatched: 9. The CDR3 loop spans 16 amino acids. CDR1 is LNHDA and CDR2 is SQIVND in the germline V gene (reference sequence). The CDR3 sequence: CASSIRDSITNQPQHF. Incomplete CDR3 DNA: TGTGCCAGTAGTATCCGGGACAGTATTACTAATCAGCCC.

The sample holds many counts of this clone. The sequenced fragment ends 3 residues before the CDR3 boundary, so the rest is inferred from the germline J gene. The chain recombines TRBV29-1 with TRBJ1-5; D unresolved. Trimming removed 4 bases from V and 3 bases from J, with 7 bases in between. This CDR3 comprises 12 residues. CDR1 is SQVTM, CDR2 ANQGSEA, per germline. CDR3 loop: CSVVDNNQPQHF. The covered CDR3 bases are TGCAGCGTTGTCGACAACAATCAGCCC.

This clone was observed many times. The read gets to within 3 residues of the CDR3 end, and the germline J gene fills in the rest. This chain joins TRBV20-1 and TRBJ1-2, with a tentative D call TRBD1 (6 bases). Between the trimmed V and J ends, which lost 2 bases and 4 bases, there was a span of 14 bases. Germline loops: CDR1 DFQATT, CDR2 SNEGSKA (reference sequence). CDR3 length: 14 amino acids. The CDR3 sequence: CSARSYGQLYGYTF. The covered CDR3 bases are TGCAGTGCTAGATCCTATGGACAGCTCTATGGC.

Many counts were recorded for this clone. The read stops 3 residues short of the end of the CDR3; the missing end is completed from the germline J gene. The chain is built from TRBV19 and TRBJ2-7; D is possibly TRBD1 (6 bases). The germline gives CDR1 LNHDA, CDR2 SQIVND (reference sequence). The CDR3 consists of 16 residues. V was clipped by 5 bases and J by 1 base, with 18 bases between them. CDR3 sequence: CASSPTGPATSYEQYF. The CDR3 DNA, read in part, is TGTGCCAGTAGTCCCACAGGGCCGGCGACATCCTACGAG.

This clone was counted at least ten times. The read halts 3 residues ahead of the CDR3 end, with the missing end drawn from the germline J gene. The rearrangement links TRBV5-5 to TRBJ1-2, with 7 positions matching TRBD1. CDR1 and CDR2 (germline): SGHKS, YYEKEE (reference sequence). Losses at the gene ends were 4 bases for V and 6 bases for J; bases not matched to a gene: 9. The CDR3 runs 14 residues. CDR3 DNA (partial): TGTGCCAGCAGCCGAGACAGGGCGGTTGATGGC. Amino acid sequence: CASSRDRAVDG. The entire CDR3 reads CASSRDRAVDGYTF.

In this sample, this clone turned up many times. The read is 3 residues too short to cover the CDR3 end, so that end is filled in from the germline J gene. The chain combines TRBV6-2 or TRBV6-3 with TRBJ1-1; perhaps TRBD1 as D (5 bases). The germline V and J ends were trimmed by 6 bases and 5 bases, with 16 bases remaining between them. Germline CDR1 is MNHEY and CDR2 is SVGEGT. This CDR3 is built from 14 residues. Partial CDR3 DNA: TGTGCCAGCAGGGGGGGTGTCGGTTATACTGAA. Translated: CASRGGVGYTE. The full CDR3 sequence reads CASRGGVGYTEAFF.

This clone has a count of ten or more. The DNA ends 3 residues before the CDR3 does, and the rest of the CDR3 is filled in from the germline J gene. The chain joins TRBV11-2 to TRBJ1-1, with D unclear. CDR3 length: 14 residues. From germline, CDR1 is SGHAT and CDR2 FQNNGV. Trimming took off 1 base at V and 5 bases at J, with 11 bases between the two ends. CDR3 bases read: TGTGCCAGCAGCTTAGTAGTCAGAGGGACTGAA. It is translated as CASSLVVRGTE. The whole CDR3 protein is CASSLVVRGTEAFF.

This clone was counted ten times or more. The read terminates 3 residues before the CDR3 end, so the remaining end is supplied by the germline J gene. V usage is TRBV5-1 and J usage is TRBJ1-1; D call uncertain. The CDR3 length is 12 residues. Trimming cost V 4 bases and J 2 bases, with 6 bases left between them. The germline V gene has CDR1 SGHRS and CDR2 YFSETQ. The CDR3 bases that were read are TGCGCCAGCAGCGACACAAACACTGAA. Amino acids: CASSDTNTE. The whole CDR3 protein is CASSDTNTEAFF.

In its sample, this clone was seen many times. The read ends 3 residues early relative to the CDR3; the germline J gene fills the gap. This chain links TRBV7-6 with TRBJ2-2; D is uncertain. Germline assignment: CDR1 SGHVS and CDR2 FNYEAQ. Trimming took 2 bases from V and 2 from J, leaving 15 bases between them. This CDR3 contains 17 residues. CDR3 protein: CASSLQISVHNTGELFF. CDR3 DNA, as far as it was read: TGTGCCAGCAGCTTACAGATCAGCGTCCATAACACCGGGGAG.

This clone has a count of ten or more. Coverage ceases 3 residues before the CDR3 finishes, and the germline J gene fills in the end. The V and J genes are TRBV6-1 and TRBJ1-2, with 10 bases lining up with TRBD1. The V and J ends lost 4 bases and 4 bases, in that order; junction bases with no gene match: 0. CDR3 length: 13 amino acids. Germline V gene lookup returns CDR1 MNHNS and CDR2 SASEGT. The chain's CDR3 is CASSGDRGYGYTF. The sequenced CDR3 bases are TGTGCCAGCAGTGGGGACAGGGGCTATGGC.

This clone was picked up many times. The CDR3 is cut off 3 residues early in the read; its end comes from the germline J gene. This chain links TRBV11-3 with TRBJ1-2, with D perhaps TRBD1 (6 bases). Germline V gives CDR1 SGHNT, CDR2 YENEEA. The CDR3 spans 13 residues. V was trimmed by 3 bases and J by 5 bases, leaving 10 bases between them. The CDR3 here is CASSLPRGYGYTF. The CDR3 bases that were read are TGTGCCAGCAGCTTGCCGAGGGGGTATGGC. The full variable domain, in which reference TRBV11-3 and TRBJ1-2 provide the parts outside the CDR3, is EAGVVQSPRYKIIEKKQPVAFWCNPISGHNTLYWYLQNLGQGPELLIRYENEEAVDDSQLPKDRFSAERLKGVDSTLKIQPAELGDSAVYLCASSLPRGYGYTFGSGTRLTVV.

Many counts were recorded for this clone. CDR3 protein: CSASLAGGYAQYF. The CDR3 DNA, read in part, is TGCAGTGCTAGCCTAGCGGGTGGGTATGCG. The chain employs TRBV20-1 and TRBJ2-3, with 8 bases lining up with TRBD2. The read finishes 3 residues shy of the CDR3 end, and the germline J gene is used to complete it. This CDR3 region has 13 residues. Germline CDR1 reads DFQATT; CDR2 reads SNEGSKA (reference sequence).

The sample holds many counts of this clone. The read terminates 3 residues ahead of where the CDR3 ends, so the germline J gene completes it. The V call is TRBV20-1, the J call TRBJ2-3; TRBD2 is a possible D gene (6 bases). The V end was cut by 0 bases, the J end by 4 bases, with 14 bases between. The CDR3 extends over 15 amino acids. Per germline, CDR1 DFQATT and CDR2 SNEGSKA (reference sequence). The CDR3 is CSARDLTGVADTQYF. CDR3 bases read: TGCAGTGCTAGAGATCTGACGGGGGTAGCAGATACG.

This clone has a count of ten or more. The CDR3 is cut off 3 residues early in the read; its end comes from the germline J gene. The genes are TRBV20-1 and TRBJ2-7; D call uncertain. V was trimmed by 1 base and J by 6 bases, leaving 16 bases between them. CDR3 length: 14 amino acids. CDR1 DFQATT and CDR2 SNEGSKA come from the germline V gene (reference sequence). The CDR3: CSARALTLFREQYF. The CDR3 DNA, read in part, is TGCAGTGCTAGAGCCCTGACATTATTTCGCGAG.

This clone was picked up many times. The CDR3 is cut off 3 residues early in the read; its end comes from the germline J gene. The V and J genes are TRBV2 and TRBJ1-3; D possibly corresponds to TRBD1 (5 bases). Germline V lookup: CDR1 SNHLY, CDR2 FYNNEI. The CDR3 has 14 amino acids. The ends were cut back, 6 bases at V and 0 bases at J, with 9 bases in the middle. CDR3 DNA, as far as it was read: TGTGCCAGCAGAACGGGGGGCTCTGGAAACACC. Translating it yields CASRTGGSGNT. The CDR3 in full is CASRTGGSGNTIYF.